The rows below give T cell receptor beta chains drawn from one sample of a study of early T cells in non-severe SARS-CoV-2 infection. MiXCR was run by TCRdb on the 5' RACE reads, yielding one entry per CDR3 protein. The sample holds 70,000 to 95,000 distinct CDR3 sequences, about 14% seen once. The specimen sequenced was whole blood. These receptor sequences come from an adult who was a healthcare worker with PCR-confirmed SARS-CoV-2 infection or an uninfected control (not recorded which). Each CDR3 is given with its conserved first and last residue. D genes are given only for firm matches. The size field is filled for only some rows; it gives once, few, many or a size class.

v_call: TRBV11-2; j_call: TRBJ2-4; cdr3_length: 13; d_call: NA; clone_size: many; cdr3_aa: CASSSMTTGVQYF; cdr3_nt: TGTGCCAGCAGCTCAATGACAACGGGGGTTCAGTACTTC
v_call: TRBV10-3; j_call: TRBJ1-3; cdr3_length: 18; d_call: NA; clone_size: few; cdr3_aa: CAISESGVGRSSGNTIYF; cdr3_nt: TGTGCCATCAGTGAGTCGGGGGTAGGGCGTAGCTCTGGAAACACCATATATTTT
v_call: TRBV5-1; j_call: TRBJ1-5; cdr3_length: 15; d_call: TRBD1; clone_size: few; cdr3_aa: CASSLEGQSNQPQHF; cdr3_nt: TGCGCCAGCAGCTTGGAGGGACAGTCGAATCAGCCCCAGCATTTT
v_call: TRBV4-2; j_call: TRBJ2-4; cdr3_length: 17; d_call: TRBD2; clone_size: NA; cdr3_aa: CASSQGVAGGLGDIQYF; cdr3_nt: TGTGCCAGCAGCCAAGGGGTAGCGGGGGGGCTCGGAGACATTCAGTACTTC
v_call: TRBV20-1; j_call: TRBJ2-4; cdr3_length: 13; d_call: NA; clone_size: few; cdr3_aa: CSARDIAKNIQYF; cdr3_nt: TGCAGTGCTAGAGACATCGCCAAAAACATTCAGTACTTC
v_call: TRBV20-1; j_call: TRBJ1-2; cdr3_length: 14; d_call: NA; clone_size: NA; cdr3_aa: CRAGTAIMDYGYTF; cdr3_nt: TGCAGGGCCGGGACGGCTATTATGGACTATGGCTACACCTTC
v_call: TRBV13; j_call: TRBJ2-1; cdr3_length: 12; d_call: NA; clone_size: many; cdr3_aa: CASSLRTNEQFF; cdr3_nt: TGTGCCAGCAGCCTCCGGACGAATGAGCAGTTCTTC
v_call: TRBV3-1; j_call: TRBJ1-2; cdr3_length: 15; d_call: NA; clone_size: many; cdr3_aa: CASSQVGQGFYGYTF; cdr3_nt: TGTGCCAGCAGCCAAGTAGGTCAGGGGTTCTATGGCTACACCTTC
v_call: TRBV18; j_call: TRBJ2-1; cdr3_length: 16; d_call: NA; clone_size: NA; cdr3_aa: CASSPRRTGGGDEQFF; cdr3_nt: TGTGCCAGCTCACCCCGGAGGACGGGGGGCGGGGATGAGCAGTTCTTC
v_call: TRBV30; j_call: TRBJ1-2; cdr3_length: 12; d_call: NA; clone_size: NA; cdr3_aa: CAWRSVISGYAF; cdr3_nt: TGTGCCTGGAGGAGCGTGATCTCTGGCTACGCCTTC